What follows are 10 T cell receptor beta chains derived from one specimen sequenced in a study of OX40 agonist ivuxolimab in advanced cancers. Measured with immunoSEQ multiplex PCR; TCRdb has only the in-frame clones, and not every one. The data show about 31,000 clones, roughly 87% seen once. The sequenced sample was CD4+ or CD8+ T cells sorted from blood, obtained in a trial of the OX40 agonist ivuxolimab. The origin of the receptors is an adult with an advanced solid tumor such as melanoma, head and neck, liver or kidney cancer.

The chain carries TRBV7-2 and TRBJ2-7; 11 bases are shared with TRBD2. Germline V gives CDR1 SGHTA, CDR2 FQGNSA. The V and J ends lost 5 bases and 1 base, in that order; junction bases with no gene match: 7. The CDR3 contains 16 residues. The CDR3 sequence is CASSPLGTSGSYEQYF. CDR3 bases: TGTGCCAGCAGCCCCTTGGGGACTAGCGGATCCTACGAGCAGTACTTC.

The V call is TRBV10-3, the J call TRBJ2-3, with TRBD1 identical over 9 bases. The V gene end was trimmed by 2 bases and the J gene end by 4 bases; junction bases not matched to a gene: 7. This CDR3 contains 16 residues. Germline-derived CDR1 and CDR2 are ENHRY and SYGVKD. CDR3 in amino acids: CAISEPGQGRADTQYF. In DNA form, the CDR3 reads TGTGCCATCAGTGAGCCGGGACAGGGTCGGGCAGATACGCAGTATTTT.

The CDR3 region is CSGQGTGELFF. The CDR3, as DNA: TGCAGCGGACAGGGCACCGGGGAGCTGTTTTTT. This chain connects TRBV29-1 to TRBJ2-2, with TRBD1 matching over 7 bases. J was trimmed by 4 bases and V by 7 bases; bases with no gene match: 0. CDR3 size: 11 residues. Germline CDR1 reads SQVTM; CDR2 reads ANQGSEA.

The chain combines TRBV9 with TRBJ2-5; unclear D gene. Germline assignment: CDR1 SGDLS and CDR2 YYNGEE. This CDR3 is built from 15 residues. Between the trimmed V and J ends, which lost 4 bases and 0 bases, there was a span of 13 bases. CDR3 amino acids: CASSPRASYQETQYF. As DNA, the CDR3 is TGTGCCAGCAGCCCCCGGGCCTCGTACCAAGAGACCCAGTACTTC.

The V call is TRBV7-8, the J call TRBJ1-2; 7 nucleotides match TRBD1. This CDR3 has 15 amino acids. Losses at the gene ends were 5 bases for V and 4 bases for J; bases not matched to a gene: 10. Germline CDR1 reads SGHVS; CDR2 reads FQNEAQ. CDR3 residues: CASSKRDSLIYGYTF. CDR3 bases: TGTGCCAGCAGCAAAAGGGACAGTTTAATCTATGGCTACACCTTC.

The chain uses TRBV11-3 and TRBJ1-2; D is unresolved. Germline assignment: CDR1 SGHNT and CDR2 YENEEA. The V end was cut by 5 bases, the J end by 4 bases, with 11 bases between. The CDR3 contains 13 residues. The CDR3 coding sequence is TGTGCCAGCAGCCCGGGGATCGGCTATGGCTACACCTTC. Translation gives CASSPGIGYGYTF.

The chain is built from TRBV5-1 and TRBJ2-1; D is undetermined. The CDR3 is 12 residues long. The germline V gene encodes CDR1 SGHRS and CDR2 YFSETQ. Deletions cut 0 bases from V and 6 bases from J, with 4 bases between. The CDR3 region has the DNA TGCGCCAGCAGCTTGGCCATCAATGAGCAGTTCTTC. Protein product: CASSLAINEQFF.

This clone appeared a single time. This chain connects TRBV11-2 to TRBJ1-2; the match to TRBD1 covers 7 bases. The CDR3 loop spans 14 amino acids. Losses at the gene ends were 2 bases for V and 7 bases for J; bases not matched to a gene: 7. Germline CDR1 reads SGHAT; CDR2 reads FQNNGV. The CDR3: CASSLIGQASGYTF. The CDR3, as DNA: TGTGCCAGCAGCTTAATCGGACAGGCGAGTGGCTACACCTTC.

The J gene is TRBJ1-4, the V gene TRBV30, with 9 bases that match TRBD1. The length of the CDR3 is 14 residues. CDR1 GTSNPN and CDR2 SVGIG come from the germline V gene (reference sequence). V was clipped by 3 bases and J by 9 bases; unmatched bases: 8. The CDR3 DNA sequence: TGTGCCTGGAGGGAGACAGGGGGAACGAAAAAACTGTTTTTT. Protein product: CAWRETGGTKKLFF.

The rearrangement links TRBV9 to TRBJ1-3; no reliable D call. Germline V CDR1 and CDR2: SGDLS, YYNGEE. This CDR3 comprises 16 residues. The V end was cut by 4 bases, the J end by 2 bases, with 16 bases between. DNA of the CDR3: TGTGCCAGCAGCCCCACAGCGGTGGGCACTGGAAACACCATATATTTT. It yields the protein CASSPTAVGTGNTIYF.